Given below is one TCR beta chain in context. Its antigen remains unknown. Sequencing was performed with immunoSEQ multiplex PCR; in TCRdb, only in-frame clones are kept and a portion is missing. The sample has roughly 40,000 clones; 60% to 80% are singletons. This CDR3 contains 16 residues. Deletions cut 0 bases from V and 3 bases from J, with 15 bases between. This sample stems from a study of cytotoxic CD8 clonotypes in ibrutinib-treated CLL. On the study more broadly: After median approximately 74 months, around 14 stayed in remission, about 12 progressed; responses some 25 partial, 2 complete. Study-wide results and caveats: Public clonotypes were rare and shrank or held steady on treatment.

The input for sequencing was PBMCs, taken after 12 months of ibrutinib treatment. The chain carries TRBV23-1 and TRBJ2-7; D gene unclear. TRBV23-1 counts as an open reading frame of uncertain function. The source of this sequence is a human donor with chronic lymphocytic leukemia. The CDR3 region has the DNA TGCGCCAGCAGTCAATCGAGGAGTAGAAGCCACTACGAGCAGTACTTC. Translated: CASSQSRSRSHYEQYF.